The 20 T cell receptor beta chains listed next were all sequenced from one sample in a study of PD-1 blockade in classical Hodgkin lymphoma. The data were produced by immunoSEQ multiplex PCR, yet TCRdb's version contains in-frame clones alone and is incomplete. This repertoire shows tens of thousands of clones, around 76% found once; its top ten account for roughly 15%. Patients all relapsed after autologous stem cell transplantation, and there was variation in brentuximab vedotin exposure. This sample comprised peripheral blood mononuclear cells (PBMCs), obtained before the second cycle of nivolumab. The receptors here all came from a human donor with classical Hodgkin lymphoma.

V gene TRBV6-5 combines with J gene TRBJ2-5; 7 bases agree with TRBD1. This CDR3 spans 14 amino acids. Looked up from germline, CDR1 is MNHEY and CDR2 is SVGAGI. J lost 11 bases, V lost 6 bases, and 15 bases had no gene match. CDR3 nucleotide sequence: TGTGCCAGCAGATCCGGGACAGAGGCCGGGGAGCAGTACTTC. Amino acid sequence: CASRSGTEAGEQYF.

This clone was seen once. This sequence joins TRBV7-6 and TRBJ2-2; a weak D match, TRBD2 (6 bases). Trimming removed 0 bases at V and 7 bases at J, with 15 bases between. This CDR3 has 16 amino acids. Germline CDR1 reads SGHVS; CDR2 reads FNYEAQ. The CDR3 DNA is TGTGCCAGCAGCTTAGCGCAGGAGGGGTCGGACGGGGAGCTGTTTTTT. This translates into CASSLAQEGSDGELFF. The full variable domain, its missing parts supplied by reference TRBV7-6 and TRBJ2-2, is GAGVSQSPRYKVTKRGQDVALRCDPISGHVSLYWYRQALGQGPEFLTYFNYEAQQDKSGLPNDRFSAERPEGSISTLTIQRTEQRDSAMYRCASSLAQEGSDGELFFGEGSRLTVL.

The chain has TRBV19 and TRBJ2-7; TRBD1 agrees at 8 bases. The CDR3 covers 15 residues. Germline CDR1 reads LNHDA; CDR2 reads SQIVND (reference sequence). Trimming cost V 5 bases and J 2 bases; bases outside gene matches: 8. CDR3 nucleotides: TGTGCCAGTAGTGCCGACAGGGGAATACCCTACGAGCAGTACTTC. Its protein product is CASSADRGIPYEQYF.

The V call is TRBV5-1, the J call TRBJ2-2, with D unclear. V lost 0 bases and J 4 bases, leaving 4 bases between the germline ends. Looked up from germline, CDR1 is SGHRS and CDR2 is YFSETQ. The CDR3 contains 13 residues. CDR3 nucleotides: TGCGCCAGCAGCTTGGCGGGCACCGGGGAGCTGTTTTTT. Amino acids: CASSLAGTGELFF.

The chain uses TRBV11-2 and TRBJ1-1; possible D gene TRBD1, 6 bases. Trimming cost V 0 bases and J 2 bases, with 10 bases left between them. The CDR3 has 15 residues. Germline V lookup: CDR1 SGHAT, CDR2 FQNNGV. The CDR3 DNA follows: TGTGCCAGCAGCTTAGAAGGGGGGGACAACACTGAAGCTTTCTTT. Translated, it gives CASSLEGGDNTEAFF.

This clone was seen a few times. This sequence joins TRBV7-2 and TRBJ1-5; 9 bases fit TRBD1. The V and J ends lost 6 bases and 7 bases, in that order; junction bases with no gene match: 4. CDR3 length: 13 residues. CDR1 is SGHTA, CDR2 FQGNSA, per germline. Here the CDR3 reads CASSSDRGQPQHF. For the CDR3, the DNA is TGTGCCAGCAGTTCGGACAGGGGCCAGCCCCAGCATTTT.

The J gene is TRBJ2-7, the V gene TRBV4-1; TRBD2 might be the D (6 bases). This CDR3 region has 16 residues. V was trimmed by 4 bases and J by 4 bases, leaving 20 bases between them. Germline V gene sequence: CDR1 MGHRA, CDR2 YSYEKL. The CDR3, as DNA: TGCGCCAGCAGCCCTGACATTGAGGGCGGGGTTTACGAGCAGTACTTC. Translated: CASSPDIEGGVYEQYF.

A few counts support this clone. The chain recombines TRBV25-1 with TRBJ2-5; perhaps TRBD2 as D (5 bases). The CDR3 has 13 residues. V lost 4 bases and J 7 bases, leaving 13 bases between the germline ends. Germline CDR1 MGHDK, CDR2 SYGVNS. The CDR3 is CASSGGLYSTQYF. The CDR3 nucleotides read TGTGCCAGCAGTGGAGGACTCTACTCGACCCAGTACTTC.

This clone appeared a few times. This chain joins TRBV5-6 and TRBJ2-6; 7 bases are shared with TRBD2. V gave up 2 bases and J gave up 0 bases; unmatched junction bases: 5. This CDR3 contains 17 residues. In germline, CDR1 is SGHDT, CDR2 YYEEEE. The CDR3 is CASSFLAASSGANVLTF. The CDR3 region has the DNA TGTGCCAGCAGCTTCCTAGCGGCCAGCTCTGGGGCCAACGTCCTGACTTTC.

This clone was found a few times. The CDR3 reads CASSLDGTDTQYF. In nucleotides, the CDR3 is TGTGCCAGCAGCTTAGATGGAACAGATACGCAGTATTTT. The chain employs TRBV7-6 and TRBJ2-3; no reliable D call. The V gene's germline CDR1 is SGHVS and CDR2 FNYEAQ. This CDR3 contains 13 residues. The germline V and J ends were trimmed by 1 base and 3 bases, with 5 bases remaining between them.

This rearrangement joins TRBV18 to TRBJ2-7; D is perhaps TRBD1 or TRBD2 (5 bases each). The V end lost 1 base, the J end lost 6 bases, and 13 bases lay between the germline ends. Germline V gene data show CDR1 as KGHSH and CDR2 as LQKENI. The CDR3 covers 14 residues. The CDR3 is CASSPRGTVVEQYF. In DNA form, the CDR3 reads TGTGCCAGCTCACCACGGGGGACGGTGGTCGAGCAGTACTTC.

The chain joins TRBV7-9 to TRBJ2-5, with 8 bases matching TRBD2. The CDR3 runs 15 residues. Germline values: CDR1 SEHNR, CDR2 FQNEAQ (reference sequence). The V gene end was trimmed by 4 bases and the J gene end by 5 bases; junction bases not matched to a gene: 9. Here the CDR3 reads CASSSLLAGGETQYF. DNA for the CDR3: TGTGCCAGCAGCTCGCTGCTAGCGGGTGGGGAGACCCAGTACTTC.

The rearrangement links TRBV2 to TRBJ1-6; D may be TRBD1 (5 bases). The germline V gene has CDR1 SNHLY and CDR2 FYNNEI. The CDR3 length is 16 residues. V shed 0 bases and J shed 9 bases, with 15 bases lying between them. The CDR3 bases are TGTGCCAGCAGTGAAGCGGGGGAGCGCACAGGTTCACCCCTCCACTTT. This sequence encodes CASSEAGERTGSPLHF.

The chain recombines TRBV28 with TRBJ1-2, with a weak D call TRBD1 (5 bases). The CDR3 has 14 residues. V was shortened by 6 bases and J by 8 bases, with 19 bases between the two germline ends. The germline CDR1 and CDR2 sequences are MDHEN and SYDVKM. The CDR3: CASSLGWGGYGYTF. CDR3 in DNA: TGTGCCAGCAGCTTGGGTTGGGGGGGTTACGGCTACACCTTC.

V and J are TRBV11-2 and TRBJ2-3, with D maybe TRBD1 (6 bases). V was trimmed by 1 base and J by 4 bases, leaving 9 bases between them. CDR1 is SGHAT and CDR2 is FQNNGV in the germline V gene. The CDR3 consists of 14 residues. CDR3 DNA: TGTGCCAGCAGCTTAGCCCGACAGGCAGATACGCAGTATTTT. Translating gives CASSLARQADTQYF.

The genes are TRBV29-1 and TRBJ2-5; D remains unclear. Trimming took off 5 bases at V and 5 bases at J, with 9 bases between the two ends. Germline V CDR1 and CDR2: SQVTM, ANQGSEA. The CDR3 sequence is 11 residues long. The CDR3 sequence: CSVTRRETQYF. DNA of the CDR3: TGCAGCGTTACCCGTAGGGAGACCCAGTACTTC.

The rearrangement uses TRBV19 and TRBJ1-4, with 7 bases identical to TRBD1. With V trimmed by 11 bases and J by 8 bases, 11 bases remained unmatched. CDR3 length: 13 amino acids. Germline assignment: CDR1 LNHDA and CDR2 SQIVND (reference sequence). The CDR3 DNA sequence: TGTGCCTCGGAACAGGGGACGGGGGAAAAACTGTTTTTT. Residues: CASEQGTGEKLFF.

The rearrangement uses TRBV5-4 and TRBJ2-5; TRBD2 matches at 8 bases. Per the germline V gene, CDR1 is SGHNT and CDR2 is YYREEE (reference sequence). This CDR3 comprises 17 residues. J lost 1 base, V lost 0 bases, and 8 bases had no gene match. The CDR3 nucleotides read TGTGCCAGCAGCTTGGGGCAGGGGCGGGGGGTCCAAGAGACCCAGTACTTC. Amino acid sequence: CASSLGQGRGVQETQYF.

The CDR3 DNA sequence: TGTGCCAGCAGCGTGGCAGTGGGGTCCTACAATGAGCAGTTCTTC. Protein: CASSVAVGSYNEQFF. The gene calls are TRBV9 and TRBJ2-1, with no clear D. V was shortened by 2 bases and J by 1 base, with 10 bases between the two germline ends. This CDR3 spans 15 amino acids. Germline CDR1 is SGDLS and CDR2 is YYNGEE.

The genes are TRBV7-2 and TRBJ2-1; TRBD2 aligns across 9 bases. V lost 6 bases and J lost 3; bases outside the gene matches: 3. Germline V gene data show CDR1 as SGHTA and CDR2 as FQGNSA. The length of the CDR3 is 14 residues. The CDR3 loop is CASRHSGSYNEQFF. The CDR3 coding sequence is TGTGCCAGCAGACATAGCGGGAGCTACAATGAGCAGTTCTTC.